Following are 30 T cell receptor beta chains from one sample sequenced in a study of OX40 agonist ivuxolimab in advanced cancers. Clones were sequenced by immunoSEQ multiplex PCR, and TCRdb holds only the in-frame ones, with some missing. The sample holds about 55,000 clones, roughly 90% seen once. Here the sequenced sample was CD4+ or CD8+ T cells sorted from blood, taken in a trial of the OX40 agonist ivuxolimab. Receptor source: an adult with an advanced solid tumor such as melanoma, head and neck, liver or kidney cancer.

The chain uses TRBV28 and TRBJ1-5; D is possibly TRBD1 (5 bases). Germline-derived CDR1 and CDR2 are MDHEN and SYDVKM. The CDR3 totals 15 residues. Trimming took 2 bases from V and 6 from J, leaving 14 bases between them. CDR3 DNA: TGTGCCAGCAGTTTACGGCAGGGAGTAAGTCAGCCCCAGCATTTT. Translation: CASSLRQGVSQPQHF. The whole variable domain, filled in from reference TRBV28 and TRBJ1-5, reads DVKVTQSSRYLVKRTGEKVFLECVQDMDHENMFWYRQDPGLGLRLIYFSYDVKMKEKGDIPEGYSVSREKKERFSLILESASTNQTSMYLCASSLRQGVSQPQHFGDGTRLSIL.

V and J are TRBV5-1 and TRBJ1-2, with 8 bases lining up with TRBD1. Trimming at V came to 6 bases and at J to 4 bases, leaving 11 bases not matched to a gene. CDR3 size: 15 residues. The V gene's germline CDR1 is SGHRS and CDR2 YFSETQ. This CDR3 reads CASKKGTGGSYGYTF. The CDR3 coding sequence is TGCGCCAGCAAGAAGGGGACAGGAGGTAGCTATGGCTACACCTTC.

This clone was seen a single time. The J gene is TRBJ2-3, the V gene TRBV29-1; TRBD2 might be the D (5 bases). Germline-derived CDR1 and CDR2 are SQVTM and ANQGSEA. Trimming removed 6 bases at V and 3 bases at J, with 13 bases between. This CDR3 has 13 amino acids. The CDR3 loop is CSVRTDTTDTQYF. In DNA form, the CDR3 reads TGCAGCGTGAGGACTGATACAACAGATACGCAGTATTTT.

The rearrangement joins TRBV21-1 to TRBJ2-5; TRBD2, the table's D call, was not compared with the DNA. TRBV21-1 is noted as a pseudogene. The CDR3 spans 14 residues. CDR3 in DNA: TGTGCCAGCAGCAATGGGGGGGTGAAATTGGCCCAGTACTTC. This sequence encodes CASSNGGVKLAQYF.

The chain couples TRBV10-3 to TRBJ2-1; D is unclear. The CDR3 covers 9 residues. The V and J ends lost 11 bases and 7 bases respectively, with 6 bases between them. Germline CDR1 reads ENHRY; CDR2 reads SYGVKD. DNA for the CDR3: TGTGCCTCCCTTAATGAGCAGTTCTTC. This gives the protein CASLNEQFF.

V is TRBV7-3 and J is TRBJ1-1, with D unclear. The CDR3 is made up of 14 amino acids. Germline values: CDR1 SGHTA, CDR2 FQGTGA. Trimming left V 5 bases short and J 4 bases short, with 14 bases between. CDR3 DNA sequence: TGTGCCAGCAGCCTTTACGGCGGTTCCACTGAAGCTTTCTTT. Protein product: CASSLYGGSTEAFF.

The V call is TRBV28, the J call TRBJ1-2; no clear D. V lost 6 bases, J lost 2 bases, and 13 bases lay in between. The CDR3 loop spans 14 amino acids. The germline V gene has CDR1 MDHEN and CDR2 SYDVKM. The CDR3 loop reads CASSSSDGNYGYTF. The CDR3 coding sequence is TGTGCCAGCAGCTCCTCGGACGGCAACTATGGCTACACCTTC.

The chain uses TRBV11-2 and TRBJ1-1, with D perhaps matching TRBD1 (6 bases). The ends were cut back, 3 bases at V and 0 bases at J, with 14 bases in the middle. The CDR3 spans 16 residues. Germline V gene sequence: CDR1 SGHAT, CDR2 FQNNGV. CDR3 DNA sequence: TGTGCCAGCAGCTTCCCTTTGGGGGGCTTGAACACTGAAGCTTTCTTT. Translated, it gives CASSFPLGGLNTEAFF.

This chain links TRBV7-6 with TRBJ2-3; no reliable D call. There are 13 residues in the CDR3. The germline V and J ends were trimmed by 5 bases and 4 bases, with 10 bases remaining between them. Per the germline V gene, CDR1 is SGHVS and CDR2 is FNYEAQ. In nucleotides, the CDR3 is TGTGCCAGCAGCCCCCATTCCGCAGATACGCAGTATTTT. The encoded protein is CASSPHSADTQYF.

This rearrangement joins TRBV5-1 to TRBJ2-4; possibly TRBD1 for D (6 bases). V was pared by 9 bases and J by 9 bases, with 19 bases between. The CDR3 contains 13 residues. Germline CDR1 SGHRS, CDR2 YFSETQ. DNA of the CDR3: TGCGCCATCCCGGGACAAGTTGAGAGCATTCAGTACTTC. Its translation: CAIPGQVESIQYF.

The gene calls are TRBV5-1 and TRBJ2-7; 8 bases map to TRBD2. The germline CDR1 and CDR2 sequences are SGHRS and YFSETQ. This CDR3 is 14 amino acids long. V lost 4 bases and J lost 10; bases outside the gene matches: 13. CDR3 sequence reads: CASSASGPSKEQYF. The CDR3 DNA reads TGCGCCAGCAGCGCTAGCGGGCCTTCTAAAGAACAGTACTTC.

The V call is TRBV4-2, the J call TRBJ2-3, with D unresolved. The germline V and J ends were trimmed by 1 base and 6 bases, with 11 bases remaining between them. Germline CDR1 is LGHNA and CDR2 is YNFKEQ. This CDR3 has 14 amino acids. CDR3 in DNA: TGTGCCAGCAGCCAAGGTGACCAGAGGGATACGCAGTATTTT. Its translation: CASSQGDQRDTQYF.

The J gene is TRBJ1-2, the V gene TRBV9; no definite D call. The germline gives CDR1 SGDLS, CDR2 YYNGEE. This CDR3 is 11 amino acids long. Trimming took 3 bases from V and 4 from J, leaving 4 bases between them. Here the CDR3 reads CASSAGYGYTF. The CDR3 DNA reads TGTGCCAGCAGCGCCGGCTATGGCTACACCTTC.

V is TRBV10-3 and J is TRBJ2-5; possibly TRBD2 for D (5 bases). CDR1 and CDR2 from the germline V gene are ENHRY and SYGVKD. There are 16 residues in the CDR3. Trimming took off 0 bases at V and 2 bases at J, with 13 bases between the two ends. CDR3 sequence (DNA): TGTGCCATCAGTGAGTCGATTCTGGGGAGTCAAGAGACCCAGTACTTC. Translated: CAISESILGSQETQYF.

V is TRBV6-1 and J is TRBJ1-2; D unresolved. The germline CDR1 and CDR2 sequences are MNHNS and SASEGT. The CDR3 runs to 15 residues. The V and J ends lost 1 base and 8 bases respectively, with 17 bases between them. CDR3 protein: CASSEGWLLHQGYTF. Written as DNA, the CDR3 is TGTGCCAGCAGTGAAGGTTGGCTCCTCCACCAGGGCTACACCTTC.

The rearrangement uses TRBV4-1 and TRBJ2-7, with 9 bases that match TRBD1. This CDR3 spans 14 amino acids. CDR1 is MGHRA and CDR2 is YSYEKL in the germline V gene. The V gene end was trimmed by 4 bases and the J gene end by 5 bases; junction bases not matched to a gene: 6. DNA for the CDR3: TGCGCCAGCAGCCGGGACAGGGAGGGACACGAGCAGTACTTC. Translation: CASSRDREGHEQYF.

CDR3 loop: CSVANQYEQYF. As DNA, the CDR3 is TGCAGCGTTGCCAACCAGTACGAGCAGTACTTC. The chain links TRBV29-1 to TRBJ2-7; D ambiguous. Germline-derived CDR1 and CDR2 are SQVTM and ANQGSEA. V was shortened by 4 bases and J by 4 bases, with 8 bases between the two germline ends. CDR3 length equals 11 residues.

The chain uses TRBV6-1 and TRBJ1-1; D is undetermined. The CDR3 extends over 15 amino acids. V shed 6 bases and J shed 1 base, with 15 bases lying between them. Germline loops: CDR1 MNHNS, CDR2 SASEGT. CDR3 coding DNA: TGTGCCAGCAGCCCGGGGAGGGATTCGAACACTGAAGCTTTCTTT. Translation gives CASSPGRDSNTEAFF.

This chain joins TRBV9 and TRBJ2-7; TRBD2 is a possible D gene (6 bases). The germline CDR1 and CDR2 sequences are SGDLS and YYNGEE. This CDR3 has 13 amino acids. V was cut by 3 bases and J by 3 bases, with 10 bases left in between. CDR3: CASSEGLNYEQYF. The CDR3 region has the DNA TGTGCCAGCAGCGAGGGACTCAACTACGAGCAGTACTTC.

The rearrangement uses TRBV28 and TRBJ2-2; 12 bases match TRBD1. This CDR3 spans 18 amino acids. Germline V gene sequence: CDR1 MDHEN, CDR2 SYDVKM. The V and J ends lost 6 bases and 5 bases, in that order; junction bases with no gene match: 13. The CDR3 here is CASSPSVGQGARTGELFF. The DNA of the CDR3 is TGTGCCAGCAGCCCTTCAGTGGGACAGGGGGCGCGGACCGGGGAGCTGTTTTTT.

The chain recombines TRBV27 with TRBJ2-3; TRBD2 matches at 9 bases. The CDR3 totals 15 residues. CDR1 is MNHEY, CDR2 SMNVEV, per germline (reference sequence). V was pared by 3 bases and J by 7 bases, with 8 bases of the junction left unmatched. The CDR3 here is CASSLEASGIYTQYF. CDR3 nucleotides: TGTGCCAGCAGTTTGGAGGCTAGCGGGATATATACGCAGTATTTT.

The chain recombines TRBV20-1 with TRBJ2-7, with D maybe TRBD1 (6 bases). Deletions cut 6 bases from V and 7 bases from J, with 13 bases between. The CDR3 runs 11 residues. Per the germline V gene, CDR1 is DFQATT and CDR2 is SNEGSKA (reference sequence). CDR3 residues: CSAKGGEEQYF. CDR3 sequence (DNA): TGCAGTGCAAAAGGGGGAGAAGAGCAGTACTTC.

V gene TRBV6-5 combines with J gene TRBJ1-1; TRBD1 aligns across 8 bases. J lost 5 bases, V lost 4 bases, and 3 bases had no gene match. The length of the CDR3 is 13 residues. Germline assignment: CDR1 MNHEY and CDR2 SVGAGI. The CDR3 loop is CASSFHRGTEAFF. In DNA form, the CDR3 reads TGTGCCAGCAGTTTCCACAGGGGGACTGAAGCTTTCTTT.

This chain joins TRBV28 and TRBJ2-1; TRBD2 agrees at 13 bases. J lost 1 base, V lost 4 bases, and 4 bases had no gene match. The CDR3 length is 17 residues. CDR1 and CDR2 from the germline V gene are MDHEN and SYDVKM. Here the CDR3 reads CASSSGLAGVSYNEQFF. The DNA of the CDR3 is TGTGCCAGCAGTTCTGGACTAGCGGGAGTGTCCTACAATGAGCAGTTCTTC.

The J gene is TRBJ1-4, the V gene TRBV6-5, with TRBD1 matching over 10 bases. Germline assignment: CDR1 MNHEY and CDR2 SVGAGI. The CDR3 is made up of 15 amino acids. J lost 4 bases, V lost 6 bases, and 5 bases had no gene match. Written as DNA, the CDR3 is TGTGCCAGCAGGCCCGGACAGGGGGTTAATGAAAAACTGTTTTTT. Translating it yields CASRPGQGVNEKLFF.

The chain links TRBV5-1 to TRBJ2-7, with 7 bases lining up with TRBD2. CDR3 length equals 13 residues. The trim removed 4 bases at V and 2 bases at J, leaving 3 bases unmatched. Germline CDR1 and CDR2: SGHRS and YFSETQ. CDR3 nucleotides: TGCGCCAGCAGCCTTGGGACTACCTACGAGCAGTACTTC. Amino acid sequence: CASSLGTTYEQYF.

The chain links TRBV9 to TRBJ1-1; D is ambiguous. Trimming cost V 4 bases and J 0 bases, with 7 bases left between them. Germline loops: CDR1 SGDLS, CDR2 YYNGEE. The CDR3 runs to 13 residues. CDR3 in amino acids: CASSPRMNTEAFF. The CDR3 nucleotides are TGTGCCAGCAGCCCAAGAATGAACACTGAAGCTTTCTTT.

This chain links TRBV14 with TRBJ1-3; TRBD1 is a possible D gene (5 bases). The CDR3 is 16 amino acids. Germline lookup yields CDR1 SGHDN and CDR2 FVKESK. The V end lost 3 bases, the J end lost 0 bases, and 12 bases lay between the germline ends. CDR3 DNA sequence: TGTGCCAGCAGCCAGCGCGGGGGTTTCTCTGGAAACACCATATATTTT. Translating gives CASSQRGGFSGNTIYF.

The genes are TRBV12-5 and TRBJ2-1; TRBD2 agrees at 12 bases. Germline values: CDR1 LGHNT, CDR2 FRNRAP. This CDR3 is 16 amino acids long. Unmatched junction bases numbered 11, after V lost 6 bases and J lost 8 bases. The CDR3 region is CASGRLAGAIGYEQFF. In nucleotides, the CDR3 is TGTGCTAGTGGCAGACTAGCGGGAGCCATCGGTTATGAGCAGTTCTTC.

The gene calls are TRBV6-1 and TRBJ2-3; D is unclear. Per the germline V gene, CDR1 is MNHNS and CDR2 is SASEGT. This CDR3 has 12 residues. Between the trimmed V and J ends, which lost 0 bases and 11 bases, there was a span of 9 bases. The CDR3 bases are TGTGCCAGCAGTGAAGCGGGCAGTAGGCAGTATTTT. Translating gives CASSEAGSRQYF.